This T cell receptor beta chain was observed in a study of CD8 T cells in ankylosing spondylitis. As to this clonotype: No antigen is known for it.

TCRdb fed the 5' RACE reads into MiXCR, producing one record per CDR3 protein. The top ten hold 4.5% to 6% of the sample, which has about 150,000 distinct CDR3 sequences, 25% to 35% seen once. Study-level results: Reportedly, significant enrichment of disease-linked clones occurred in matched ankylosing spondylitis synovial fluid. Characteristic, it appeared, of ankylosing spondylitis blood was a TCR beta motif of fewer than 10 highly homologous variants.

The sample was synovial fluid, either unsorted or a sorted T cell fraction (not recorded which). The TCR sequence derives from a male donor with ankylosing spondylitis.

For the CDR3, the DNA is TGTGCCAGCAGTGAAAGGACAGCACTGCCTTATGGCTACACCTTC. This codes for CASSERTALPYGYTF. The chain joins TRBV25-1 to TRBJ1-2; tentatively, D is TRBD1 (6 bases). The CDR3 is 15 amino acids. Germline V CDR1 and CDR2: MGHDK, SYGVNS. Deletions cut 2 bases from V and 5 bases from J, with 15 bases between.